This T cell receptor beta chain was sequenced for a study of cytomegalovirus exposure and HLA in healthy donors. Whole-study results and caveats: Near-uniform donor sequencing depth was presumed by presence/absence analyses.

From germline, CDR1 is SEHNR and CDR2 FQNEAQ (reference sequence). The CDR3 totals 16 residues. Regarding this clone: Its antigen is still unknown. A junction end diverges from the germline sequence, so it may reflect a read error.

A multiplex PCR was run with 60 Vbeta primers and 13 Jbeta primers. Generated by immunoSEQ multiplex PCR, the TCRdb table keeps only in-frame clones and is missing some. The table has over 150,000 clones, roughly 80% seen once. V and J are TRBV7-9 and TRBJ2-3, with 10 bases that match TRBD2. Material: PBMCs. This TCR was recovered from a man aged 18 to 35 in good health and CMV-seropositive. The CDR3 DNA is TGTTCCAGCAGCTTGTTAGCGGGGGGCCGCGCAGATACGCAGTATTTT. Translating gives CSSSLLAGGRADTQYF.